Listed below are T cell receptor beta chains from one sample, sequenced in a study of molecular identifiers for immune sequencing clone quantification. MiXCR, applied by TCRdb to the PCR reads, yields one record per CDR3 protein. This table has about half a million distinct CDR3 sequences, roughly 25% appearing once. Sequencing input: naive CD8+ T cells from blood, with Jurkat cell RNA spiked in. These receptor sequences come from a human donor in good health. Some libraries in this study had Jurkat cell RNA spiked in. The CDR3 runs from the conserved cysteine through the conserved F or W. The D gene is left open where the match is weak. The size entry is marked missing in some rows and otherwise reads once, few, many or a size class.

d_call	v_call	j_call	clone_size	cdr3_nt	cdr3_aa
-	TRBV19	TRBJ2-7	-	TGTGCCAGTAGTATCAACAGGGATCGAGACGAGCAGTACTTC	CASSINRDRDEQYF
-	TRBV24-1	TRBJ2-1	-	TGTGCCACCAGTGGTACGACTGATGAGCAGTTCTTC	CATSGTTDEQFF
TRBD2	TRBV10-3	TRBJ2-3	many	TGTGCCATCAGCGTAGGCGGGGGGGGCACAGATACGCAGTATTTT	CAISVGGGGTDTQYF
-	TRBV5-1	TRBJ2-5	many	TGCGCCAGCAGCTCGTTGACGGGGGCAGAGACCCAGTACTTC	CASSSLTGAETQYF
TRBD2	TRBV12-3/TRBV12-4	TRBJ2-3	many	TGTGCCAGCAGGCGTCTAGCGGGAGGTGAGGATACGCAGTATTTT	CASRRLAGGEDTQYF
-	TRBV19	TRBJ2-3	-	TGTGCCAGTAGTATATCGGGCGATACGCAGTGTTTT	CASSISGDTQCF
TRBD2	TRBV12-3/TRBV12-4	TRBJ2-5	many	TGTGCCAGCAGCCCAACTAGCGGGGGCCGCGGGAGGTCTTGGTACTTC	CASSPTSGGRGRSWYF
TRBD1	TRBV11-2	TRBJ2-7	-	TGTGCCAGCAGCTTCCCCGGACAGGGTGGCAGCGAGCAGTACTTC	CASSFPGQGGSEQYF
-	TRBV5-6	TRBJ1-5	-	TGTGCCAGCAGCTTTGCGGGGGGGAATCAGCCCCAGCATTTT	CASSFAGGNQPQHF
-	TRBV7-2	TRBJ2-5	-	TGTGCCAGCAGCTTAGACGGGGTATCGGCGACCCAGTACTTC	CASSLDGVSATQYF
-	TRBV6-2/TRBV6-3	TRBJ2-1	few	TGTGCCAGCAGTTGGATAGGGTCAGAGGATGAGCAGTTCTTC	CASSWIGSEDEQFF
-	TRBV27	TRBJ2-2	-	TGTGCCAGCAGTAACCGGGACTTCAACACCGGGGAGCTGTTTTTT	CASSNRDFNTGELFF
-	TRBV27	TRBJ2-3	few	TGTGCCAGCAGTTTATCGTACGATACGCAGTATTTT	CASSLSYDTQYF
TRBD1	TRBV20-1	TRBJ1-5	few	TGCAGTGCTACAACCCAGGGGGAGATCAATCAGCCCCAGCATTTT	CSATTQGEINQPQHF
-	TRBV19	TRBJ2-5	few	TGTGCCAGTAGTCCGCAGACAGTTTATGAGACCCAGTACTTC	CASSPQTVYETQYF
TRBD1	TRBV12-3/TRBV12-4	TRBJ2-7	few	TGTGCCAGCAGTTCGACGGACAGGGACTCCTACGAGCAGTACTTC	CASSSTDRDSYEQYF